A few counts support the clone carrying this TCR beta chain. This entry belongs to a study of CD4+ T cells in melanoma. Only in-frame clones appear in the TCRdb table, and some are missing; sequencing was by immunoSEQ multiplex PCR. Of 10,000 to 13,000 clones listed, roughly 69% are singletons. Specimen: cells from a culture (not recorded whether cultured in vitro). This receptor was taken from a human donor with melanoma.

The CDR3 loop is CASSQPSSRNIQYF. The CDR3, as DNA: TGCGCCAGCAGCCAACCTTCAAGTCGGAACATTCAGTACTTC. V gene TRBV4-1 combines with J gene TRBJ2-4; D remains unclear. This CDR3 comprises 14 residues. Trimming shortened V by 2 bases and J by 7 bases, and 12 bases separated the two germline ends. From germline, CDR1 is MGHRA and CDR2 YSYEKL.